This paragraph covers one TCR beta chain sequence. Its antigen remains unknown. A much larger clone is a single base away; this may be a read error. The record originates from a study of shared clonotypes between healthy human individuals. Across the study: In total, the donors were two women and a few men aged 18 to 49. Study outcomes and limitations: The four-donor shared clonotypes exceeded non-shared clonotypes in generation probability, with non-shared ones scoring lower. Rarefaction indicated that sorted-subset sequencing remained incomplete although depth was large.

Some clones are missing from TCRdb's copy, which holds only in-frame ones; the method was immunoSEQ multiplex PCR. Seen here are over a million clones, around three quarters observed once, and the top ten hold 0.61%. This clonotype was obtained from a man younger than 35 in good health. Some clones in this sample may be carry-over from other donors' samples. Sequences were obtained from memory CD4+ T cells from PBMCs. Specified subset: CD45RA-negative fraction.

The CDR3 spells CSVDQTGGYLYGYAF. The CDR3 DNA follows: TGCAGCGTCGATCAAACAGGGGGTTACTTATATGGCTACGCCTTC. The chain has TRBV29-1 and TRBJ1-2; 8 nucleotides agree with TRBD1. The germline V gene encodes CDR1 SQVTM and CDR2 ANQGSEA. The CDR3 spans 15 residues.